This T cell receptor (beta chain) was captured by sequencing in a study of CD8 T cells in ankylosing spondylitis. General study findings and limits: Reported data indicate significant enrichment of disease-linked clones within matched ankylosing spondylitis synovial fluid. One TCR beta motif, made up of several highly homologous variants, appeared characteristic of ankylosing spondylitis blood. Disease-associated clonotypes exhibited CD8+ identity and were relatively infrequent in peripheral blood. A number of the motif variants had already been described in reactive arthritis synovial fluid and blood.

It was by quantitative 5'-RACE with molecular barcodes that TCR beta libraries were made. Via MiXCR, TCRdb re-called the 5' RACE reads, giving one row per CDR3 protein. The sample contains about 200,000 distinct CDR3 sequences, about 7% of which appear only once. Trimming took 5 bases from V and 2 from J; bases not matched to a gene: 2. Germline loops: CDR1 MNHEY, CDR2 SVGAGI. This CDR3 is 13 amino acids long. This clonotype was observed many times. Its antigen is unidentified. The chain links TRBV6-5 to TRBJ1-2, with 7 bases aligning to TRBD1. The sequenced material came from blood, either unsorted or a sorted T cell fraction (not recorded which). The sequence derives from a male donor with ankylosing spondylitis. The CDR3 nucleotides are TGTGCCAGCAGTCACAGGGGAAACTATGGCTACACCTTC. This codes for CASSHRGNYGYTF.